Included here is one TCR beta chain sequence, with context. Assay: immunoSEQ multiplex PCR; the TCRdb copy retains only in-frame clones and omits some. The profile shows under 100,000 clones, about 89% of them singletons. This sample is drawn from a study of blood T cell repertoires in COVID-19. Germline V gene sequence: CDR1 SGHTS, CDR2 YDEGEE. The V end lost 1 base, the J end lost 5 bases, and 13 bases lay between the germline ends. The CDR3 has 14 amino acids. J is TRBJ2-7 and V is TRBV5-8; D call uncertain. This receptor was taken from a woman aged 70-85 years with acute or convalescent COVID-19. Sample: peripheral blood. The CDR3 nucleotides read TGTGCCAGCAGCTTGATGCAGGTTTCGGACGAGCAGTACTTC. Protein product: CASSLMQVSDEQYF.